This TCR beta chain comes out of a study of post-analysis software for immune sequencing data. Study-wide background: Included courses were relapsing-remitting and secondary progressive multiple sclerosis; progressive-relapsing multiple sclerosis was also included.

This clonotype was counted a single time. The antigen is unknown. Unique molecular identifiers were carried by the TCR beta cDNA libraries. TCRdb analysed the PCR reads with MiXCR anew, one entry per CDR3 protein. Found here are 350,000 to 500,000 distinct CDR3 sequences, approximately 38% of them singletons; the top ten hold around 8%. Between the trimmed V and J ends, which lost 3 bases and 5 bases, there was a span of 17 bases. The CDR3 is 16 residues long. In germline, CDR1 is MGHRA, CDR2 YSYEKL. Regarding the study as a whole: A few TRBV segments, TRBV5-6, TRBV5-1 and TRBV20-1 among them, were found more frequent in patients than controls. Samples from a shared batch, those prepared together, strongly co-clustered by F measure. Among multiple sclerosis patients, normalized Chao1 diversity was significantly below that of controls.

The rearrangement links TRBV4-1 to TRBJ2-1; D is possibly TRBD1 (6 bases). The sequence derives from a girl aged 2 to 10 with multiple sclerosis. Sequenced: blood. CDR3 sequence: CASSQARDTQNNEQFF. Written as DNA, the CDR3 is TGCGCCAGCAGCCAGGCCCGGGACACTCAAAACAATGAGCAGTTCTTC.